The 27 T cell receptor beta chains below come from one sample, sequenced in a study of T cell changes during pregnancy in multiple sclerosis. Method: immunoSEQ multiplex PCR; TCRdb's copy keeps in-frame clones and lacks some. There are fewer than 90,000 clones in the sample; 94% occur only once, and around 1.7% lies in the top ten. The material sequenced was peripheral blood, taken after pregnancy. Receptors originate from a female donor in good health, enrolled as a control in a pregnancy study.

The J gene is TRBJ2-1, the V gene TRBV25-1; D possibly corresponds to TRBD2 (6 bases). V dropped 3 bases and J dropped 2 bases, with 11 bases sitting between them. This CDR3 is 15 amino acids long. Germline-derived CDR1 and CDR2 are MGHDK and SYGVNS. The CDR3 DNA follows: TGTGCCAGCAGTGAGTCGGGAGTAACCTACAATGAGCAGTTCTTC. Amino acid sequence: CASSESGVTYNEQFF. Complete variable domain (other parts from reference TRBV25-1 and TRBJ2-1): EADIYQTPRYLVIGTGKKITLECSQTMGHDKMYWYQQDPGMELHLIHYSYGVNSTEKGDLSSESTVSRIRTEHFPLTLESARPSHTSQYLCASSESGVTYNEQFFGPGTRLTVL.

The chain has TRBV11-3 and TRBJ2-3; 8 bases match TRBD2. There are 17 residues in the CDR3. Germline V gives CDR1 SGHNT, CDR2 YENEEA. After removal of 1 base from V and 2 bases from J, the junction contained 8 bases not matched to a gene. The CDR3, as DNA: TGTGCCAGCAGCTTAGGGGAGCGGGAGAGTCCCACAGATACGCAGTATTTT. This sequence encodes CASSLGERESPTDTQYF.

The chain employs TRBV9 and TRBJ2-1; D gene uncertain. Trimming left V 2 bases short and J 2 bases short, with 8 bases between. Germline values: CDR1 SGDLS, CDR2 YYNGEE. The CDR3 runs 14 residues. DNA of the CDR3: TGTGCCAGCAGCGTGGCCGCCACCTACAATGAGCAGTTCTTC. Translation: CASSVAATYNEQFF. Variable domain in full (rest from reference TRBV9 and TRBJ2-1): DSGVTQTPKHLITATGQRVTLRCSPRSGDLSVYWYQQSLDQGLQFLIQYYNGEERAKGNILERFSAQQFPDLHSELNLSSLELGDSALYFCASSVAATYNEQFFGPGTRLTVL.

This chain uses TRBV15 with TRBJ2-7, with TRBD1 as a possible D gene (6 bases). The CDR3 is 14 residues long. V lost 3 bases, J lost 6 bases, and 15 bases lay in between. Germline V gene lookup returns CDR1 LNHNV and CDR2 YYDKDF (reference sequence). This CDR3 is CATSSMGATVEQYF. The CDR3, as DNA: TGTGCCACCAGCAGTATGGGGGCGACGGTCGAGCAGTACTTC.

The genes are TRBV7-2 and TRBJ2-3; perhaps TRBD2 as D (6 bases). Germline V gene lookup returns CDR1 SGHTA and CDR2 FQGNSA. Trimming pared 4 bases from V and 10 bases from J, leaving 15 bases between. The CDR3 spans 13 residues. The CDR3 sequence is CASSSSSGTAQYF. CDR3 coding DNA: TGTGCCAGCAGCTCCAGCTCCGGGACTGCGCAGTATTTT. The full variable domain, rest sourced from reference TRBV7-2 and TRBJ2-3, is GAGVSQSPSNKVTEKGKDVELRCDPISGHTALYWYRQSLGQGLEFLIYFQGNSAPDKSGLPSDRFSAERTGGSVSTLTIQRTQQEDSAVYLCASSSSSGTAQYFGPGTRLTVL.

V usage is TRBV30 and J usage is TRBJ2-7; 9 bases match TRBD1. This CDR3 spans 12 amino acids. Germline trimming cut 7 bases from V and 3 bases from J; bases unmatched to any gene: 4. Germline lookup yields CDR1 GTSNPN and CDR2 SVGIG (reference sequence). This CDR3 reads CASDRGGYEQYF. The DNA of the CDR3 is TGTGCCTCCGACAGGGGGGGCTACGAGCAGTACTTC.

The genes are TRBV7-2 and TRBJ2-5, with TRBD2 matching 7 bases. Per germline, CDR1 SGHTA and CDR2 FQGNSA. The CDR3 spans 16 residues. The junction had 10 bases not matched to a gene; V was cut back by 4 bases and J by 2 bases. CDR3 nucleotide sequence: TGTGCCAGCAGCTCGGGGCGCGGGGGTTTACAAGAGACCCAGTACTTC. It yields the protein CASSSGRGGLQETQYF.

The chain uses TRBV28 and TRBJ1-5, with 9 bases fitting TRBD1. The CDR3 is 15 amino acids. The V gene's germline CDR1 is MDHEN and CDR2 SYDVKM. After removal of 7 bases from V and 3 bases from J, the junction contained 7 bases not matched to a gene. The CDR3 loop reads CASTGDRAINQPQHF. The CDR3 nucleotides read TGTGCCAGCACTGGGGACAGGGCCATCAATCAGCCCCAGCATTTT.

About this clone itself: One end of the junction varies from germline; a read error may be responsible. This chain connects TRBV15 to TRBJ1-2; 9 bases line up with TRBD1. This CDR3 region has 13 residues. Germline lookup yields CDR1 LNHNV and CDR2 YYDKDF (reference sequence). The DNA of the CDR3 is TGTGCCACCAGCAGAGATCCGGGACAGGGCCTTTTCTTC. Translating it yields CATSRDPGQGLFF.

In DNA form, the CDR3 reads TGTGCCAGCAGTTACTCGCGGGGGGTCGAGCAGTACTTC. Protein product: CASSYSRGVEQYF. The chain employs TRBV6-6 and TRBJ2-7, with 8 bases matching TRBD2. The CDR3 totals 13 residues. J gave up 6 bases and V 0 bases, and 1 base lay outside the gene matches. Germline V lookup: CDR1 MNHNY, CDR2 SVGAGI (reference sequence).

This clone was counted a single time. V usage is TRBV5-1 and J usage is TRBJ2-1, with a weak D call TRBD2 (7 bases). The V gene lost 9 bases and the J gene lost 8 bases, with 21 bases spanning the gap. Germline CDR1 reads SGHRS; CDR2 reads YFSETQ. This CDR3 spans 14 amino acids. CDR3 nucleotides: TGCGCCATCTACGTAGATGGGAGGGGGGATGAGCAGTTCTTC. Translating gives CAIYVDGRGDEQFF.

The chain combines TRBV5-1 with TRBJ2-7; 10 bases map to TRBD2. This CDR3 has 16 amino acids. CDR1 and CDR2 (germline): SGHRS, YFSETQ. The V and J ends lost 2 bases and 2 bases, in that order; junction bases with no gene match: 7. The CDR3 nucleotides are TGCGCCAGCAGCTTTGGGGGGGGACTAGCGCCCTACGAGCAGTACTTC. Translation: CASSFGGGLAPYEQYF.

This rearrangement joins TRBV28 to TRBJ2-7; TRBD1 aligns across 10 bases. CDR1 and CDR2 (germline): MDHEN, SYDVKM. This CDR3 is 15 amino acids long. V shed 3 bases, J shed 5 bases, and the junction held 7 bases outside the gene matches. Written as DNA, the CDR3 is TGTGCCAGCAGTTTCTCCGGGACAGGGGCAGACGAGCAGTACTTC. It is translated as CASSFSGTGADEQYF.

The genes are TRBV29-1 and TRBJ2-7, with no clear D. The germline CDR1 and CDR2 sequences are SQVTM and ANQGSEA. The CDR3 loop spans 12 amino acids. Trimming removed 3 bases at V and 3 bases at J, with 9 bases between. CDR3 bases: TGCAGCGTTGAGCTGACTGACTACGAGCAGTACTTC. Translation gives CSVELTDYEQYF.

The gene calls are TRBV5-1 and TRBJ1-4; maybe TRBD1 (5 bases). The CDR3 extends over 14 amino acids. Germline values: CDR1 SGHRS, CDR2 YFSETQ. V gave up 2 bases and J gave up 3 bases, with 8 bases separating them. CDR3 sequence: CASSFDRSNEKLFF. In DNA, the CDR3 is TGCGCCAGCAGCTTCGACAGATCTAATGAAAAACTGTTTTTT.

The chain couples TRBV25-1 to TRBJ2-7, with TRBD1 matching over 8 bases. The V gene end was trimmed by 3 bases and the J gene end by 2 bases; junction bases not matched to a gene: 9. Germline CDR1 is MGHDK and CDR2 is SYGVNS. The CDR3 is 16 residues long. DNA for the CDR3: TGTGCCAGCAGTGATGCACGGCAGGGGGCGACCTACGAGCAGTACTTC. This encodes CASSDARQGATYEQYF.

The chain joins TRBV7-8 to TRBJ1-5; 9 nucleotides line up with TRBD1. Germline lookup yields CDR1 SGHVS and CDR2 FQNEAQ. The CDR3 totals 17 residues. J gave up 3 bases and V 1 base, and 7 bases lay outside the gene matches. The CDR3 here is CASSLGRGQGYNQPQHF. In DNA, the CDR3 is TGTGCCAGCAGCTTAGGCCGGGGACAGGGCTACAATCAGCCCCAGCATTTT.

This rearrangement joins TRBV5-4 to TRBJ2-5; TRBD2 might be the D (5 bases). Per germline, CDR1 SGHNT and CDR2 YYREEE (reference sequence). Deletions cut 0 bases from V and 2 bases from J, with 11 bases between. The CDR3 sequence is 15 residues long. The CDR3 loop reads CASSLGGQKQETQYF. The DNA for the CDR3 is TGTGCCAGCAGCTTGGGAGGGCAGAAACAAGAGACCCAGTACTTC.

V usage is TRBV2 and J usage is TRBJ2-4; weak D call: TRBD2 (6 bases). This CDR3 has 16 amino acids. CDR1 SNHLY and CDR2 FYNNEI come from the germline V gene. Trimming cost V 5 bases and J 8 bases, with 22 bases left between them. The CDR3 DNA follows: TGTGCCAGCAGTAAGTTCGGGGAGGAGGCGGCGGACATTCAGTACTTC. This gives the protein CASSKFGEEAADIQYF.

The chain carries TRBV18 and TRBJ2-7; TRBD1 matches 9 bases. This CDR3 contains 14 residues. The ends lost 3 bases at V and 7 bases at J; junction bases unmatched: 7. The germline V gene has CDR1 KGHSH and CDR2 LQKENI. The CDR3: CASSPGTGRWEQYF. In DNA form, the CDR3 reads TGTGCCAGCTCACCCGGGACAGGGCGGTGGGAGCAGTACTTC. The whole variable domain, remainder taken from reference TRBV18 and TRBJ2-7, is NAGVMQNPRHLVRRRGQEARLRCSPMKGHSHVYWYRQLPEEGLKFMVYLQKENIIDESGMPKERFSAEFPKEGPSILRIQQVVRGDSAAYFCASSPGTGRWEQYFGPGTRLTVT.

In its sample, this clone was seen once. J is TRBJ2-2 and V is TRBV7-2; D uncertain. The CDR3 is 14 amino acids. Germline CDR1 and CDR2: SGHTA and FQGNSA. Trimming removed 5 bases from V and 1 base from J, with 8 bases in between. The CDR3 here is CASSQQRNTGELFF. In DNA, the CDR3 is TGTGCCAGCAGCCAGCAGCGGAACACCGGGGAGCTGTTTTTT.

This rearrangement joins TRBV5-1 to TRBJ2-2; no definite D call. The CDR3 contains 12 residues. Germline V gives CDR1 SGHRS, CDR2 YFSETQ. The V gene lost 6 bases and the J gene lost 6 bases, with 9 bases spanning the gap. CDR3 DNA sequence: TGCGCCAGCATGAGTTTGGCCGGGGAGCTGTTTTTT. Its protein product is CASMSLAGELFF.

V and J are TRBV10-3 and TRBJ2-1, with a possible D match to TRBD2 (6 bases). The CDR3 runs 15 residues. Trimming took off 3 bases at V and 5 bases at J, with 14 bases between the two ends. Germline V gives CDR1 ENHRY, CDR2 SYGVKD. The CDR3 DNA follows: TGTGCCATCAGTGATTGGAGTTCGGGGGACAATGAGCAGTTCTTC. It translates to CAISDWSSGDNEQFF.

The chain employs TRBV27 and TRBJ2-7, with 9 bases fitting TRBD1. The CDR3 totals 15 residues. V shed 6 bases and J 3 bases; nucleotides not matched to a gene: 9. CDR1 is MNHEY and CDR2 is SMNVEV in the germline V gene (reference sequence). CDR3 sequence reads: CASSPSGTGYYEQYF. In DNA form, the CDR3 reads TGTGCCAGCAGCCCCTCCGGGACAGGGTACTACGAGCAGTACTTC.

The gene calls are TRBV21-1 and TRBJ2-7; the D call in the table, TRBD2, was not verified against the DNA. TRBV21-1 is a pseudogene. The CDR3 spans 14 residues. DNA of the CDR3: TGTGCCAGCAGCAAAGTGCGGGAGGGCTACGAGCAGTACTTC. The encoded protein is CASSKVREGYEQYF.

The V and J genes are TRBV6-5 and TRBJ2-2; D gene uncertain. The CDR3 runs to 16 residues. Per germline, CDR1 MNHEY and CDR2 SVGAGI. Trimming removed 2 bases at V and 1 base at J, with 11 bases between. DNA for the CDR3: TGTGCCAGCAGTTACGGGCAGACCGAGAACACCGGGGAGCTGTTTTTT. As protein: CASSYGQTENTGELFF.

This clone was picked up one time. The V and J genes are TRBV7-9 and TRBJ1-1, with TRBD1 as a possible D gene (6 bases). Germline assignment: CDR1 SEHNR and CDR2 FQNEAQ (reference sequence). The V gene lost 5 bases and the J gene lost 10 bases, with 14 bases spanning the gap. The CDR3 length is 12 residues. CDR3 protein: CASSLNQGRAFF. DNA for the CDR3: TGTGCCAGCAGCCTCAACCAGGGGAGAGCTTTCTTT. The full variable domain, completed using reference TRBV7-9 and TRBJ1-1, is DTGVSQNPRHKITKRGQNVTFRCDPISEHNRLYWYRQTLGQGPEFLTYFQNEAQLEKSRLLSDRFSAERPKGSFSTLEIQRTEQGDSAMYLCASSLNQGRAFFGQGTRLTVV.